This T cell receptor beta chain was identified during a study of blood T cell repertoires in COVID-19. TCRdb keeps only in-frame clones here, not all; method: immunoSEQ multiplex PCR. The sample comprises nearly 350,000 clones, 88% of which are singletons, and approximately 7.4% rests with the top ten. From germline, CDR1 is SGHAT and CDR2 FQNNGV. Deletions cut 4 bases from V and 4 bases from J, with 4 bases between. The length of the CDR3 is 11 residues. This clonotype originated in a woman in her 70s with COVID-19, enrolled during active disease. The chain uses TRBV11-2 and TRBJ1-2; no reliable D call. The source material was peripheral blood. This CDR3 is CASSSGYGYTF. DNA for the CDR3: TGTGCCAGCAGCTCGGGCTATGGCTACACCTTC.